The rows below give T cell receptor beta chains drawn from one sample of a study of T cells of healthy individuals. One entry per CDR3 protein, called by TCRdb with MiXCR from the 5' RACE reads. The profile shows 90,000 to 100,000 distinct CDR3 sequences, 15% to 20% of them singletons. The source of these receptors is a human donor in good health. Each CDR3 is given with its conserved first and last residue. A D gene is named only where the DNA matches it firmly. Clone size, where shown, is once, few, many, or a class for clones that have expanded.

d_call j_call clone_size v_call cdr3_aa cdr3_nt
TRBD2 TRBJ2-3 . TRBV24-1 CATNLAGTDTQYF TGTGCCACCAATCTAGCGGGGACAGATACGCAGTATTTT
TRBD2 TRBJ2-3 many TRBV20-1 CSARTPPGLAGRDTQYF TGCAGTGCTAGAACACCCCCGGGACTAGCGGGAAGGGATACGCAGTATTTT
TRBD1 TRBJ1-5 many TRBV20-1 CSARGLGQVQPQHF TGCAGTGCTAGGGGTTTGGGACAGGTTCAGCCCCAGCATTTT
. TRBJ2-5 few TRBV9 CASSVRPGEETQYF TGTGCCAGCAGCGTAAGGCCAGGGGAAGAGACCCAGTACTTC
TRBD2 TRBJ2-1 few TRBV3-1 CASSREGEQFF TGTGCCAGCAGCCGGGAGGGTGAGCAGTTCTTC
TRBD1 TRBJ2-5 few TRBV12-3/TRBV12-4 CASSPTRQGLRDKYQETQYF TGTGCCAGCAGTCCCACCCGACAGGGTTTAAGGGACAAGTACCAAGAGACCCAGTACTTC
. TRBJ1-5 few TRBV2 CASSDPGQPQHF TGTGCCAGCAGTGATCCCGGTCAGCCCCAGCATTTT
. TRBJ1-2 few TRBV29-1 CSVEPGGYGYTF TGCAGCGTTGAGCCGGGGGGCTATGGCTACACCTTC
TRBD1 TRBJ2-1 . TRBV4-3 CASSQDRGLAYNEQFF TGCGCCAGCAGCCAGGACAGGGGGCTTGCCTACAATGAGCAGTTCTTC
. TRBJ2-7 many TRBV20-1 CSATLPGQQKYF TGCAGTGCCACTTTACCCGGACAGCAAAAGTACTTC
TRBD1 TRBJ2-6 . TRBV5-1 CASSSRQGSGANVLTF TGCGCCAGCAGCTCCCGACAGGGCTCTGGGGCCAACGTCCTGACTTTC
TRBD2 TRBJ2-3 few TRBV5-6 CASSPGHRGGITDTQYF TGTGCCAGCAGCCCCGGACATCGCGGGGGAATCACAGATACGCAGTATTTT
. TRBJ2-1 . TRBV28 CASSLSGYNEQFF TGTGCCAGCAGTTTATCGGGTTACAATGAGCAGTTCTTC
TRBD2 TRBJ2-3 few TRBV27 CASSLSLGGAVTQYF TGTGCCAGCAGTTTATCGCTCGGGGGGGCGGTTACGCAGTATTTT
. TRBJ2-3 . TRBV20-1 CSARGGGVRGTDTQYF TGCAGTGCTAGAGGCGGAGGAGTGCGCGGCACAGATACGCAGTATTTT
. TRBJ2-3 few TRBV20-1 CSARDLGSTDTQYF TGCAGTGCTAGAGATCTGGGTAGCACAGATACGCAGTATTTT
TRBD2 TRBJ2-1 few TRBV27 CASSLRIAGGDEQFF TGTGCCAGCAGTCTTAGGATAGCGGGAGGGGATGAGCAGTTCTTC
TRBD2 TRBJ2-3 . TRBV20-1 CSASLGTSGGTDTQYF TGCAGTGCTAGCCTTGGGACTAGCGGGGGTACAGATACGCAGTATTTT
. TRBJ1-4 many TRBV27 CASSLGGKLFF TGTGCCAGCAGCTTAGGGGGGAAACTGTTTTTT
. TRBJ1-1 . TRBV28 CASGHPGGYYAFF TGTGCCAGCGGGCATCCCGGGGGCTATTATGCTTTCTTT
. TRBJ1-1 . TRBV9 CASSSQGFTEAFF TGTGCCAGCAGCTCACAGGGATTCACTGAAGCTTTCTTT
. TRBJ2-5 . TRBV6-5 CASSYAGHRPTQYF TGTGCCAGCAGTTACGCTGGACACCGACCGACCCAGTACTTC
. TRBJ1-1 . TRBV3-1 CASSQVGVNTEAFF TGTGCCAGCAGCCAAGTAGGGGTGAACACTGAAGCTTTCTTT
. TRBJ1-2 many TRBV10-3 CAIEGGDYGYTF TGTGCCATCGAGGGGGGCGACTATGGCTACACCTTC
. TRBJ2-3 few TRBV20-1 CSAREREWSTDTQYF TGCAGTGCTAGAGAGCGGGAATGGAGCACAGATACGCAGTATTTT
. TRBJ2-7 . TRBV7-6 CASSFTPSYEQYF TGTGCCAGCAGCTTTACCCCTTCCTACGAGCAGTACTTC
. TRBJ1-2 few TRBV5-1 CASSLVRESENGYTF TGCGCCAGCAGCTTGGTTCGGGAGTCCGAGAATGGCTACACCTTC
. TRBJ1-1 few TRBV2 CASISASLPEAFF TGTGCCAGCATCTCCGCCAGCCTGCCTGAAGCTTTCTTT
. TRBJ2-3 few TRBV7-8 CASSARLVADTQYF TGTGCCAGCAGCGCTAGACTAGTGGCAGATACGCAGTATTTT
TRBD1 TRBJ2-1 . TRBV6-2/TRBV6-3 CASSSLDRVPYNEQFF TGTGCCAGCAGTTCCCTTGACAGGGTACCCTACAATGAGCAGTTCTTC
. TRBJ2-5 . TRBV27 CASSLVAPSETQYF TGTGCCAGCAGTTTAGTTGCTCCGTCGGAGACCCAGTACTTC
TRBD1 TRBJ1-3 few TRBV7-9 CASSSRQGAHGNTIYF TGTGCCAGCAGCTCCAGACAGGGGGCGCATGGAAACACCATATATTTT